This record looks at one T cell receptor (beta chain) sequence and its context. Its cognate antigen is unknown. The germline V gene encodes CDR1 WNHNN and CDR2 SYGVQD (reference sequence). The CDR3 length is 18 residues. V lost 4 bases and J lost 2; bases outside the gene matches: 15. The sequenced template was cDNA made from the entire isolated RNA. Sequencing used immunoSEQ multiplex PCR; TCRdb keeps in-frame clones, though not all of them. The table records a few hundred thousand clones, 9.6% of them present only once. Via CD45RO/CCR7/CD25/CD127/CD95/CD27, cells of the CD4+ naive, central memory, regulatory and stem cell-like memory subsets were sorted. This specimen comes from a study of beta chain features in type 1 diabetes. Regarding the study as a whole: People with Type 1 diabetes carried modestly yet significantly shorter TCRB CDR3s in all four CD4+ subsets.

The chain couples TRBV10-1 to TRBJ2-5; 8 bases are shared with TRBD2. Input material: central memory CD4+ T cells from blood. The clonotype comes from a man aged 30 to 39 with type 1 diabetes. CDR3 amino acids: CASSAAGRSGSWQETQYF. The CDR3 DNA is TGCGCCAGCAGTGCGGCCGGGAGGAGCGGGAGTTGGCAAGAGACCCAGTACTTC.